These 18 T cell receptor beta chains came from one sample sequenced in a study of blood T cell repertoires in COVID-19. Method: immunoSEQ multiplex PCR; TCRdb's copy keeps in-frame clones and lacks some. The sample has about 250,000 clones; about 86% are singletons. The source material was peripheral blood. All receptors come from a man of 80 years or more with acute or convalescent COVID-19.

The gene calls are TRBV6-4 and TRBJ2-1; 10 nucleotides agree with TRBD2. Germline CDR1 and CDR2: MRHNA and SNTAGT. The CDR3 is 15 amino acids. With 2 bases clipped from V and 6 bases from J, the junction kept 4 bases outside the gene matches. DNA of the CDR3: TGTGCCAGCAGTGACGAGCTAGCGGGAGCCAATGAGCAGTTCTTC. This codes for CASSDELAGANEQFF.

The rearrangement joins TRBV6-1 to TRBJ2-1; D is unclear. Germline V gene lookup returns CDR1 MNHNS and CDR2 SASEGT. The V end lost 3 bases, the J end lost 4 bases, and 10 bases lay between the germline ends. This CDR3 contains 14 residues. The chain's CDR3 is CASSEWSHYNEQFF. CDR3 bases: TGTGCCAGCAGTGAGTGGAGCCATTACAATGAGCAGTTCTTC.

V gene TRBV5-1 combines with J gene TRBJ2-7; D is perhaps TRBD1 (6 bases). CDR3 length: 14 amino acids. V lost 1 base and J 2 bases, leaving 10 bases between the germline ends. Germline values: CDR1 SGHRS, CDR2 YFSETQ. DNA of the CDR3: TGCGCCAGCAGCTTGCCAGGGGCCGCCTACGAGCAGTACTTC. Protein sequence: CASSLPGAAYEQYF.

The chain is built from TRBV28 and TRBJ1-2; 12 positions match TRBD1. The germline V gene has CDR1 MDHEN and CDR2 SYDVKM. The CDR3 consists of 15 residues. Trimming removed 11 bases from V and 4 bases from J; junction bases left unmatched: 11. CDR3 loop: CAVRDRGRSGYGYTF. The CDR3 coding sequence is TGTGCCGTCAGGGACAGGGGGCGAAGCGGCTATGGCTACACCTTC.

This rearrangement joins TRBV18 to TRBJ2-7; the match to TRBD2 covers 12 bases. Trimming cost V 0 bases and J 0 bases; bases outside gene matches: 6. CDR1 and CDR2 (germline): KGHSH, LQKENI. The CDR3 spans 18 residues. CDR3 sequence (DNA): TGTGCCAGCTCACCACCAACTAGCGGGGGGCTGAGCTCCTACGAGCAGTACTTC. Amino acids: CASSPPTSGGLSSYEQYF.

The rearrangement links TRBV5-8 to TRBJ1-3; D remains unclear. V gave up 0 bases and J gave up 0 bases, with 10 bases separating them. The CDR3 loop spans 16 amino acids. Germline loops: CDR1 SGHTS, CDR2 YDEGEE. CDR3 amino acids: CASSLAMAASGNTIYF. The CDR3 coding sequence is TGTGCCAGCAGCTTGGCCATGGCGGCCTCTGGAAACACCATATATTTT.

Only one count was recorded for this clone. The chain carries TRBV30 and TRBJ1-6; 8 bases are a match to TRBD1. V was pared by 5 bases and J by 7 bases, with 7 bases of the junction left unmatched. The CDR3 has 14 residues. Germline V gene sequence: CDR1 GTSNPN, CDR2 SVGIG (reference sequence). In DNA form, the CDR3 reads TGTGCCTGGGCCCGGGACAGGAGAAATTCACCCCTCCACTTT. It yields the protein CAWARDRRNSPLHF.

This chain connects TRBV4-2 to TRBJ2-7; 11 nucleotides agree with TRBD2. J lost 4 bases, V lost 4 bases, and 15 bases had no gene match. Looked up from germline, CDR1 is LGHNA and CDR2 is YNFKEQ. This CDR3 is 18 amino acids long. DNA of the CDR3: TGTGCCAGCAGCCCTCGGGACATTCGACTAGCGGGGTCGTACGAGCAGTACTTC. Translation gives CASSPRDIRLAGSYEQYF.

The chain is built from TRBV12-3 or TRBV12-4 and TRBJ2-7, with unresolved D. The CDR3 consists of 13 residues. V was trimmed by 5 bases and J by 0 bases, leaving 8 bases between them. CDR3 residues: CASSQRSSYEQYF. The CDR3 DNA is TGTGCCAGCAGTCAGCGTAGCTCCTACGAGCAGTACTTC.

The gene calls are TRBV10-3 and TRBJ2-7; TRBD1 might be the D (6 bases). Germline lookup yields CDR1 ENHRY and CDR2 SYGVKD. Deletions cut 2 bases from V and 0 bases from J, with 11 bases between. The CDR3 consists of 15 residues. CDR3 DNA: TGTGCCATCAGTGAGGGGGGCAGGAGCTCCTACGAGCAGTACTTC. It encodes CAISEGGRSSYEQYF.

This clone was observed a handful of times. The chain couples TRBV18 to TRBJ1-5, with D tentatively TRBD1 (5 bases). Germline V gene data show CDR1 as KGHSH and CDR2 as LQKENI. With 4 bases removed from V and 5 bases from J, the gap between germline ends came to 12 bases. This CDR3 comprises 14 residues. CDR3 sequence reads: CASSLGGDDQPQHF. CDR3 DNA sequence: TGTGCCAGCTCACTAGGCGGGGACGATCAGCCCCAGCATTTT. Full variable domain (rest looked up from reference TRBV18 and TRBJ1-5): NAGVMQNPRHLVRRRGQEARLRCSPMKGHSHVYWYRQLPEEGLKFMVYLQKENIIDESGMPKERFSAEFPKEGPSILRIQQVVRGDSAAYFCASSLGGDDQPQHFGDGTRLSIL.

This chain joins TRBV29-1 and TRBJ2-7; 7 bases map to TRBD1. The trim removed 6 bases at V and 1 base at J, leaving 9 bases unmatched. Germline V CDR1 and CDR2: SQVTM, ANQGSEA. This CDR3 comprises 14 residues. Here the CDR3 reads CSVEQGNPSYEQYF. CDR3 coding DNA: TGCAGCGTCGAACAGGGGAATCCTTCCTACGAGCAGTACTTC.

The genes are TRBV7-9 and TRBJ1-6, with a tentative D call TRBD1 (6 bases). Germline lookup yields CDR1 SEHNR and CDR2 FQNEAQ (reference sequence). The CDR3 extends over 14 amino acids. V gave up 5 bases and J gave up 7 bases, with 12 bases separating them. Here the CDR3 DNA reads TGTGCCAGCAGCCAGGACAGATTAAATTCACCCCTCCACTTT. It codes for CASSQDRLNSPLHF.

This clone was seen once. The chain uses TRBV6-5 and TRBJ2-7, with D possibly TRBD1 on 6 matching bases. This CDR3 region has 15 residues. CDR1 and CDR2 (germline): MNHEY, SVGAGI. V lost 5 bases to trimming and J lost 0 bases, with 14 bases between them. This CDR3 reads CASSQTGTISYEQYF. The CDR3 bases are TGTGCCAGCAGTCAAACAGGGACCATCTCCTACGAGCAGTACTTC.

This clone was counted once. The J gene is TRBJ1-6, the V gene TRBV4-1; TRBD1 might be the D (6 bases). The CDR3 contains 16 residues. Germline V gene lookup returns CDR1 MGHRA and CDR2 YSYEKL. The V gene lost 0 bases and the J gene lost 7 bases, with 13 bases spanning the gap. CDR3 nucleotide sequence: TGCGCCAGCAGCCAAGAGCAGGGGTTGCGCAATTCACCCCTCCACTTT. Amino acids: CASSQEQGLRNSPLHF.

The chain combines TRBV6-6 with TRBJ1-5; TRBD1 aligns across 7 bases. With 7 bases clipped from V and 5 bases from J, the junction kept 5 bases outside the gene matches. Germline V CDR1 and CDR2: MNHNY, SVGAGI (reference sequence). The CDR3 sequence is 13 residues long. As DNA, the CDR3 is TGTGCCAGCAATCGACAGGGCTATCAGCCCCAGCATTTT. Its translation: CASNRQGYQPQHF.

The rearrangement links TRBV6-5 to TRBJ2-1; D gene ambiguous. The length of the CDR3 is 13 residues. Germline CDR1 MNHEY, CDR2 SVGAGI. Trimming cost V 5 bases and J 4 bases, with 9 bases left between them. CDR3 DNA sequence: TGTGCCAGCAGTACTTCAGGTTACAATGAGCAGTTCTTC. This codes for CASSTSGYNEQFF.

The CDR3 DNA reads TGTGCCACCAGCCCCAGAGCCCTCCTAGCGGGACCTTTCGATGAGCAGTTCTTC. It codes for CATSPRALLAGPFDEQFF. V is TRBV15 and J is TRBJ2-1, with TRBD2 matching 9 bases. This CDR3 has 18 amino acids. The germline gives CDR1 LNHNV, CDR2 YYDKDF (reference sequence). The ends lost 5 bases at V and 8 bases at J; junction bases unmatched: 19.